This T cell receptor beta chain appears in the sequencing data of a study of shared clonotypes between healthy human individuals. This CDR3 has 14 amino acids. The V gene's germline CDR1 is SGHTA and CDR2 FQGTGA. Trimming pared 5 bases from V and 3 bases from J, leaving 11 bases between. A remark on this clone: Its specificity is not known.

Points from the study as a whole: Sorted-subset sequencing, rarefaction showed, was incomplete despite large depth.

Clones were sequenced by immunoSEQ multiplex PCR, and TCRdb holds only the in-frame ones, with some missing. The table lists 2 million to 2.5 million clones, approximately 90% of them singletons. The J gene is TRBJ2-1, the V gene TRBV7-3, with D tentatively TRBD2 (5 bases). The TCR originated in a man in his late teens or twenties in good health. Some clones in this sample may be carry-over from other donors' samples. The specimen was naive CD4+ T cells from PBMCs. Subset in this sample: CD45RA+ positively selected. CDR3 sequence: CASSQTRDYNEQFF. CDR3 bases: TGTGCCAGCAGCCAGACCCGGGACTACAATGAGCAGTTCTTC.